This is a list of T cell receptor beta chains from one sample in a study of T-cell memory formation after mild COVID-19. TCRdb independently ran MiXCR on the 5' RACE reads; one entry per CDR3 protein. The sample yields about 340,000 distinct CDR3 sequences, less than 20% seen once. The sample was PBMCs or a T cell subset sorted from them (not recorded which). The receptors here all came from a man between 18 and 29 years old who had mild COVID-19 (a few samples of this study predate the infection). Cell type and time point are not known. Both conserved end residues are part of each CDR3. A D gene is named only where the DNA matches it firmly. Clone size is shown for a subset of rows, as once, few, many or a class of expanded clone.

V,D,size,J,CDR3,DNA
TRBV20-1,.,few,TRBJ1-1,CSARDETGRSGTFF,TGCAGTGCTAGAGACGAGACAGGCCGATCGGGGACTTTCTTT
TRBV7-3,.,.,TRBJ2-3,CASSKGTRNAQYF,TGTGCCAGCAGCAAGGGGACTCGGAACGCGCAGTATTTT
TRBV21-1,.,few,TRBJ2-5,CASSRGAGYQETQYF,TGTGCCAGCAGCAGGGGGGCTGGGTACCAAGAGACCCAGTACTTC
TRBV6-2/TRBV6-3,.,.,TRBJ1-5,CASGPWLGSNQPQHF,TGTGCCAGCGGACCGTGGCTCGGAAGCAATCAGCCCCAGCATTTT
TRBV12-3/TRBV12-4,.,.,TRBJ1-2,CASTLTFSSNYGYTF,TGTGCCAGCACTTTGACATTTTCCTCTAACTATGGCTACACCTTC
TRBV24-1,TRBD2,few,TRBJ2-5,CATSDAGVAGDQETQYF,TGTGCCACCAGTGACGCCGGGGTAGCGGGGGATCAAGAGACCCAGTACTTC
TRBV7-9,TRBD2,many,TRBJ2-1,CASSLLAATLSYNEQFF,TGTGCCAGCAGCTTACTAGCGGCCACTCTATCCTACAATGAGCAGTTCTTC
TRBV29-1,.,few,TRBJ1-2,CSAGRTNYGYTF,TGCAGCGCGGGACGGACGAACTATGGCTACACCTTC
TRBV4-1,.,.,TRBJ1-3,CASSQEDSPGNTIYF,TGCGCCAGCAGCCAAGAGGACAGCCCTGGAAACACCATATATTTT
TRBV5-1,.,.,TRBJ2-1,CASSLVPDLSYNEQFF,TGCGCCAGCAGCTTGGTCCCGGATCTCTCCTACAATGAGCAGTTCTTC
TRBV11-2,.,.,TRBJ1-2,CASRQSFGRSYGYTF,TGTGCCAGCAGACAGTCATTTGGACGGAGCTATGGCTACACCTTC
TRBV6-6,.,.,TRBJ2-3,CASSYYRSGDTDTQYF,TGTGCCAGCAGTTACTATAGAAGTGGTGACACAGATACGCAGTATTTT
TRBV6-4,.,many,TRBJ2-4,CASSDRSSIQYF,TGTGCCAGCAGTGACCGGTCCTCCATTCAGTACTTC
TRBV12-5,TRBD1,many,TRBJ1-1,CASGAGTGITEAFF,TGTGCTAGTGGAGCCGGGACAGGGATAACTGAAGCTTTCTTT
TRBV4-3,.,many,TRBJ2-6,CASSQEGRDSGANVLTF,TGCGCCAGCAGCCAAGAAGGCCGGGACTCTGGGGCCAACGTCCTGACTTTC
TRBV11-2,.,few,TRBJ2-2,CASSLGSATNTGELFF,TGTGCCAGCAGCTTAGGGTCAGCAACGAACACCGGGGAGCTGTTTTTT
TRBV15,.,.,TRBJ1-1,CATSGIPNTEAFF,TGTGCCACCAGCGGGATACCTAACACTGAAGCTTTCTTT
TRBV6-1,TRBD2,.,TRBJ2-5,CASSRAGGPEETQYF,TGTGCCAGCAGTAGAGCGGGGGGGCCGGAGGAGACCCAGTACTTC